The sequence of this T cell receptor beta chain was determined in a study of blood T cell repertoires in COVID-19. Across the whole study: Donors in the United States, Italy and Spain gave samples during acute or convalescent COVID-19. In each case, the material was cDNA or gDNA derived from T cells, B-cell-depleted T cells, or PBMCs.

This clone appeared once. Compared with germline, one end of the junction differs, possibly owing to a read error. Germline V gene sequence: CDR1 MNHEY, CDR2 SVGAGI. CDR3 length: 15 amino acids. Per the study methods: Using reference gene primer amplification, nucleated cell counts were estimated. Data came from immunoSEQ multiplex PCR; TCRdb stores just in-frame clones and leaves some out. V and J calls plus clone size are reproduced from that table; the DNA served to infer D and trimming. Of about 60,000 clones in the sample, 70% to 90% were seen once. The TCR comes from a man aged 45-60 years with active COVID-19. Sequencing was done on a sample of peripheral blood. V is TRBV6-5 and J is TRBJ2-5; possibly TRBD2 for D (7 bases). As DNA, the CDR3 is TGTGCCAGCAGTTACCCCCCCGGGGGGCAAGGGACCCAGTACTTC. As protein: CASSYPPGGQGTQYF.